Below are 10 T cell receptor beta chains sequenced from a single sample in a study of shared clonotypes between healthy human individuals. Sequencing was performed with immunoSEQ multiplex PCR; in TCRdb, only in-frame clones are kept and a portion is missing. Of about 990,000 clones listed, approximately 80% are singletons. The sample taken for sequencing was memory CD4+ T cells from PBMCs. Subset defined: CD45RA-negative fraction. The receptors here all came from a man aged 18-30 years in good health. Some clones in this sample may be carry-over from other donors' samples.

The sample holds a few counts of this clone. The sample contains more than one DNA sequence encoding this CDR3. The chain recombines TRBV5-1 with TRBJ1-5; D gene ambiguous. Between the trimmed V and J ends, which lost 0 bases and 5 bases, there was a span of 6 bases. The CDR3 length is 13 residues. Germline loops: CDR1 SGHRS, CDR2 YFSETQ. In nucleotides, the CDR3 is TGCGCCAGCAGCTTGGGTGGGGATCAGCCCCAGCATTTT. As protein: CASSLGGDQPQHF.

This clone was seen only once. V is TRBV18 and J is TRBJ2-7; 9 positions match TRBD2. Germline assignment: CDR1 KGHSH and CDR2 LQKENI. This CDR3 comprises 14 residues. V trimming: 3 bases; J trimming: 3 bases; junction bases outside the gene matches: 3. CDR3 sequence reads: CASSPLAGRYEQYF. The CDR3 DNA follows: TGTGCCAGCTCACCCCTAGCGGGACGCTACGAGCAGTACTTC.

This chain joins TRBV11-2 and TRBJ2-1, with D maybe TRBD1 (5 bases). The CDR3 runs 13 residues. Germline CDR1 SGHAT, CDR2 FQNNGV. V was shortened by 5 bases and J by 7 bases, with 12 bases between the two germline ends. The CDR3 region is CASSPMTENEQFF. The CDR3 DNA is TGTGCCAGCAGCCCGATGACAGAGAATGAGCAGTTCTTC.

In this sample, this clone turned up a few times. The chain uses TRBV7-9 and TRBJ1-2; D is ambiguous. The CDR3 runs 14 residues. Trimming pared 5 bases from V and 4 bases from J, leaving 14 bases between. Looked up from germline, CDR1 is SEHNR and CDR2 is FQNEAQ (reference sequence). CDR3 loop: CASSIGYRSYGYTF. CDR3 sequence (DNA): TGTGCCAGCAGCATTGGTTATCGGAGCTATGGCTACACCTTC.

This sequence joins TRBV6-5 and TRBJ1-2; 10 bases are a match to TRBD1. V shed 5 bases, J shed 7 bases, and the junction held 10 bases outside the gene matches. The CDR3 is 15 residues long. Germline V gene lookup returns CDR1 MNHEY and CDR2 SVGAGI. The CDR3 DNA reads TGTGCCAGCAGTCCACCGGGGACAGGGGTTCGTGGCTACACCTTC. As protein: CASSPPGTGVRGYTF.

This rearrangement joins TRBV6-6 to TRBJ2-3, with 7 bases that match TRBD2. CDR1 and CDR2 (germline): MNHNY, SVGAGI (reference sequence). The CDR3 spans 15 residues. The trim removed 4 bases at V and 4 bases at J, leaving 8 bases unmatched. This CDR3 is CASSLPRGEADTQYF. The CDR3 nucleotides read TGTGCCAGCAGTTTACCACGGGGGGAGGCAGATACGCAGTATTTT.

This clone has at least ten counts. This chain uses TRBV18 with TRBJ2-7, with D tentatively TRBD2 (6 bases). This CDR3 has 14 residues. Trimming left V 6 bases short and J 7 bases short, with 19 bases between. In germline, CDR1 is KGHSH, CDR2 LQKENI. The DNA of the CDR3 is TGTGCCAGCTCGTATGCTCACTTGGGAGGTGAGCAGTACTTC. It yields the protein CASSYAHLGGEQYF.

J is TRBJ2-4 and V is TRBV30, with TRBD1 as a possible D gene (5 bases). Germline loops: CDR1 GTSNPN, CDR2 SVGIG (reference sequence). The CDR3 runs 12 residues. The germline V and J ends were trimmed by 5 bases and 12 bases, with 17 bases remaining between them. The CDR3 DNA follows: TGTGCCTGGGGGCCCAGGGCGAGTTCTCAGTACTTC. Residues: CAWGPRASSQYF.

The chain recombines TRBV5-3 with TRBJ2-7; the D gene is possibly TRBD2 (5 bases). TRBV5-3 is sorted into the ORF group, with uncertain function. This CDR3 is built from 13 residues. The ends were cut back, 0 bases at V and 8 bases at J, with 12 bases in the middle. The CDR3 coding sequence is TGTGCCAGAAGCTTGGACACGGGAACTAAGCAGTACTTC. Translation: CARSLDTGTKQYF.

The V and J genes are TRBV7-2 and TRBJ2-7; D gene uncertain. Between the trimmed V and J ends, which lost 4 bases and 0 bases, there was a span of 16 bases. CDR3 length: 16 residues. Germline CDR1 and CDR2: SGHTA and FQGNSA. In DNA, the CDR3 is TGTGCCAGCAGCTCCCAAGTAGGACGCAGCTCCTACGAGCAGTACTTC. Protein sequence: CASSSQVGRSSYEQYF.